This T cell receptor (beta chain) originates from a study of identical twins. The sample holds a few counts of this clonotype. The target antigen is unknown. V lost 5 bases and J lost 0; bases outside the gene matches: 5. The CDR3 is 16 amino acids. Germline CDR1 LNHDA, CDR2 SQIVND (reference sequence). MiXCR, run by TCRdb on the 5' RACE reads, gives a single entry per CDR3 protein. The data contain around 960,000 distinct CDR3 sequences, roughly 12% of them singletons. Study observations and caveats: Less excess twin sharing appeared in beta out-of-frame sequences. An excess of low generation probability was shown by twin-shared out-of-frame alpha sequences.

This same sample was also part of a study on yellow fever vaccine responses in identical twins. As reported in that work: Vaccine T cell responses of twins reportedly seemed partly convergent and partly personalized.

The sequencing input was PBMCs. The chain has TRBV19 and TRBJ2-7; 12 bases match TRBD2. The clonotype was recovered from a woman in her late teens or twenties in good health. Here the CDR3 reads CASSSVTSGSSYEQYF. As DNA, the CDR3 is TGTGCCAGTAGTTCCGTGACTAGCGGGAGCTCCTACGAGCAGTACTTC.